This is a list of T cell receptor beta chains from one sample in a study of shared clonotypes between healthy human individuals. Libraries were prepared by immunoSEQ multiplex PCR; TCRdb keeps only in-frame clonotypes and omits some of them. The table lists about 2.4 million clones, 80% to 95% of them singletons. The specimen was naive CD4+ T cells from PBMCs. The receptors originated from a man in his late teens or twenties in good health. Some clones in this sample may be carry-over from other donors' samples. The CDR3 runs from the conserved cysteine through the conserved F or W. Each record gives: J gene, V gene, clone size, D gene, CDR3 DNA, CDR3 protein. D genes are given only for firm matches. Size tells how often a clone was seen (once, few, many) or the class of an expanded clone, and some rows leave it out.

TRBJ2-1	TRBV7-3	NA	TRBD2	TGTGCCAGCAGCCTCGGGACTAGCGGCTACAATGAGCAGTTCTTC	CASSLGTSGYNEQFF
TRBJ2-7	TRBV2	NA	NA	TGTGCCAGCAAGTTCAACAGCTTGTACGAGCAGTACTTC	CASKFNSLYEQYF
TRBJ1-2	TRBV28	NA	NA	TGTGCCAGCAGTTTGGGGCGATGGGGCAACTACACCTTC	CASSLGRWGNYTF
TRBJ2-1	TRBV15	NA	TRBD1	TGTGCCACGGGGTTACAGGGGGCATATGAGCAGTTCTTC	CATGLQGAYEQFF
TRBJ2-1	TRBV19	NA	NA	TGTGCCAGTATGGAAACCGACAGCGGAGGGGTCCTCTACAATGAGCAGTTCTTC	CASMETDSGGVLYNEQFF
TRBJ1-4	TRBV18	NA	NA	TGTGCCAGCTCACCATCAGGGGCGGGGGAAAAACTGTTTTTT	CASSPSGAGEKLFF
TRBJ2-3	TRBV4-1	NA	NA	TGCGCCAGCAGCCAAGTGTCTGGGGCGAGCACAGATACGCAGTATTTT	CASSQVSGASTDTQYF
TRBJ1-3	TRBV11-2	NA	NA	TGTGCCAGCAGCCAGGAGCTCTACTCTGGAAACACCATATATTTT	CASSQELYSGNTIYF
TRBJ2-1	TRBV19	NA	TRBD1	TGTGCCAGTACCGACAGGGGGCAGGTCAATGAGCAGTTCTTC	CASTDRGQVNEQFF
TRBJ2-7	TRBV30	NA	TRBD1	TGTGCCTGGAGTCCCCAGGGACAGAGAGAGCAGTACTTC	CAWSPQGQREQYF
TRBJ1-3	TRBV5-1	NA	TRBD1	TGCGCCAGCGCCTCAGGGGGCTCTGGAAACACCATATATTTT	CASASGGSGNTIYF
TRBJ2-5	TRBV6-5	NA	NA	TGTGCCAGCAGTTATCAGCCTAGCCATCAAGAGACCCAGTACTTC	CASSYQPSHQETQYF
TRBJ2-2	TRBV28	NA	NA	TGTGCCAGCAGTTTTGTTGCTGCCCGGGACACCGGGGAGCTGTTTTTT	CASSFVAARDTGELFF
TRBJ1-2	TRBV5-5	NA	TRBD1	TGTGCCAGCAGCGCGGGACAGGGTAACTATGGCTACACCTTC	CASSAGQGNYGYTF
TRBJ2-7	TRBV28	NA	TRBD1	TGTGCCAACAGAAGGACAGGGACCCCACGGCAGTACTTC	CANRRTGTPRQYF
TRBJ2-2	TRBV5-1	NA	TRBD1	TGCGCCAGCAGCTTGCCCGGGACAGATACCGGGGAGCTGTTTTTT	CASSLPGTDTGELFF
TRBJ2-7	TRBV7-9	NA	TRBD2	TGTGCCAGCAGCTTATCCCTAGCGGGGGAGGGGGCCCCCGAGCAGTACTTC	CASSLSLAGEGAPEQYF
TRBJ2-1	TRBV7-3	NA	NA	TGTGCCAGCAGGTCTATATCTCCCTTCAATGAGCAGTTCTTC	CASRSISPFNEQFF
TRBJ1-5	TRBV7-9	NA	TRBD1	TGTGCCAGCAGCGACAGGGGAGACCAGCCCCAGCATTTT	CASSDRGDQPQHF
TRBJ1-5	TRBV2	few	TRBD1	TGTGCCAGCACTCTAGACAGGGTTGGTCAGCCCCAGCATTTT	CASTLDRVGQPQHF
TRBJ2-7	TRBV2	NA	TRBD2	TGTGCCAGCAGTGAAGGTAGCGGGAGAACTGGGTCCTACGAGCAGTACTTC	CASSEGSGRTGSYEQYF
TRBJ2-1	TRBV19	NA	TRBD1	TGTGCCAGTAGTATCGGACAGGGCTATGAGCAGTTCTTC	CASSIGQGYEQFF
TRBJ2-7	TRBV19	NA	NA	TGTGCCAGTAGTATTTGGGCCTCCAGGGCCCTCTACGAGCAGTACTTC	CASSIWASRALYEQYF
TRBJ2-7	TRBV27	once	TRBD2	TGTGCCAGCAGTGCACGACCGGGACTAGGGGCCCCCGAGCAGTACTTC	CASSARPGLGAPEQYF
TRBJ2-1	TRBV4-3	NA	TRBD2	TGCGCCAGCAGCCAAGGGGCTAGCGGGAGTGAGCGATACAATGAGCAGTTCTTC	CASSQGASGSERYNEQFF
TRBJ1-1	TRBV11-3	once	NA	TGTGCCAGCAGCTCTCCATTGGGCACTGAAGCTTTCTTT	CASSSPLGTEAFF
TRBJ1-1	TRBV5-1	NA	NA	TGCGCCAGCAGCTTGGCGTCGATCTCTGAAGCTTTCTTT	CASSLASISEAFF
TRBJ2-3	TRBV10-3	NA	NA	TGTGCCATCAGTGGGACCACAGATACGCAGTATTTT	CAISGTTDTQYF
TRBJ2-7	TRBV5-6	NA	TRBD2	TGTGCCAGCAGCTTCCGCGGCGGGAGCCAGTCCTACGAGCAGTACTTC	CASSFRGGSQSYEQYF
TRBJ1-3	TRBV6-5	once	TRBD1	TGTGCCAGCAGTTACTCGACAGGGGGCACTGGAAACACCATATATTTT	CASSYSTGGTGNTIYF
TRBJ1-2	TRBV25-1	NA	NA	TGTGCCAGCAGTGAATCCGGGATTTCTAACTATGGCTACACCTTC	CASSESGISNYGYTF